This T cell receptor (beta chain) comes out of a study of cytomegalovirus exposure and HLA in healthy donors. Study-wide context: Among the roughly 400 genotyped donors, just over 80% were placed in the Caucasian-associated ancestry cluster. Study-level findings and limits: After further analysis at a later stage, 16,951 TCR beta sequences were associated with HLA alleles at 0.05 false discovery rate.

Per germline, CDR1 MNHEY and CDR2 SMNVEV (reference sequence). The CDR3 contains 15 residues. Trimming removed 2 bases from V and 6 bases from J, with 14 bases in between. Donors likely had unrecorded immune exposures despite being nominally healthy when sampled. Concerning this clone: Antigen specificity is unknown.

The PCR made use of 60 Vbeta and 13 Jbeta primers. Per the original methods: As a later analysis found, there were approximately 80 million unique TCR beta chains, of which some 10 million were shared. Sequenced by immunoSEQ multiplex PCR; TCRdb stores in-frame clones only, minus some. V, J and clone size were drawn from that table, and D and trimming were deduced from the DNA. Among approximately 100,000 clones listed, around 82% were seen once. Sequencing input: PBMCs. This clonotype was obtained from a young man in good health and CMV-seronegative. This chain connects TRBV27 to TRBJ2-1, with a possible D match to TRBD2 (7 bases). The CDR3 region has the DNA TGTGCCAGCAGTTTAGGGGGGGGGCTCTCCAATGAGCAGTTCTTC. Translation gives CASSLGGGLSNEQFF.